Shown below are 21 T cell receptor beta chains from a single sample sequenced in a study of CD8+ T cells in alopecia areata. Treatment given: oral pan-JAK inhibitor, 5-10 mg twice daily. Extracted from the samples, RNA was reverse transcribed into cDNA to serve as the sequencing template. Profiled with immunoSEQ multiplex PCR; TCRdb holds only in-frame clones, not every one. The table lists approximately 100,000 clones, 70% to 90% of them singletons. Specimen: CD8+ T cells sorted from blood, collected at approximately week 31, from a patient treated with tofacitinib. Receptors originate from a human donor with alopecia areata.

The chain is built from TRBV2 and TRBJ2-1; D is uncertain. CDR3 length: 15 amino acids. Germline V gives CDR1 SNHLY, CDR2 FYNNEI. Trimming left V 3 bases short and J 0 bases short, with 9 bases between. CDR3 loop: CASSDGESSYNEQFF. As DNA, the CDR3 is TGTGCCAGCAGTGATGGAGAGAGCTCCTACAATGAGCAGTTCTTC.

This rearrangement joins TRBV9 to TRBJ1-1; 9 bases fit TRBD1. Germline V gene data show CDR1 as SGDLS and CDR2 as YYNGEE. V was clipped by 4 bases and J by 3 bases; unmatched bases: 16. The CDR3 contains 18 residues. The CDR3 DNA sequence: TGTGCCAGCAGCCCGCTTTCCCCACAGGGGGCAGGGGACACTGAAGCTTTCTTT. Encoded protein: CASSPLSPQGAGDTEAFF. The full variable domain, with the rest looked up from reference TRBV9 and TRBJ1-1, is DSGVTQTPKHLITATGQRVTLRCSPRSGDLSVYWYQQSLDQGLQFLIQYYNGEERAKGNILERFSAQQFPDLHSELNLSSLELGDSALYFCASSPLSPQGAGDTEAFFGQGTRLTVV.

This clone has a handful of counts. The chain carries TRBV27 and TRBJ1-1, with D tentatively TRBD1 (5 bases). Trimming cost V 6 bases and J 3 bases, with 20 bases left between them. CDR1 is MNHEY and CDR2 is SMNVEV in the germline V gene (reference sequence). CDR3 length equals 16 residues. The CDR3 sequence is CASSPPAGLGDTEAFF. The CDR3 DNA reads as TGTGCCAGCAGCCCCCCCGCGGGACTTGGGGACACTGAAGCTTTCTTT.

V usage is TRBV11-2 and J usage is TRBJ2-3; the D call may be TRBD1 or TRBD2 (5 bases each). Looked up from germline, CDR1 is SGHAT and CDR2 is FQNNGV. This CDR3 region has 16 residues. V lost 3 bases to trimming and J lost 6 bases, with 19 bases between them. The CDR3 DNA follows: TGTGCCAGCAGCTTGATGGGGTCAGGGACCGAGGATACGCAGTATTTT. This gives the protein CASSLMGSGTEDTQYF.

The rearrangement links TRBV5-1 to TRBJ1-1, with D unclear. The V gene's germline CDR1 is SGHRS and CDR2 YFSETQ. The V and J ends lost 0 bases and 0 bases respectively, with 15 bases between them. CDR3 size: 17 residues. The CDR3 DNA is TGCGCCAGCAGCTTGGTTTCGAGCGGCCTAATGAACACTGAAGCTTTCTTT. It is translated as CASSLVSSGLMNTEAFF.

The chain recombines TRBV7-9 with TRBJ2-1, with D possibly being TRBD1 or TRBD2 (5 bases each). The germline V and J ends were trimmed by 5 bases and 2 bases, with 13 bases remaining between them. This CDR3 region has 15 residues. Per germline, CDR1 SEHNR and CDR2 FQNEAQ (reference sequence). The CDR3: CASSRDPPAYNEQFF. CDR3 bases: TGTGCCAGCAGCCGGGACCCTCCGGCCTACAATGAGCAGTTCTTC. Filled out from reference TRBV7-9 and TRBJ2-1, the complete variable domain reads DTGVSQNPRHKITKRGQNVTFRCDPISEHNRLYWYRQTLGQGPEFLTYFQNEAQLEKSRLLSDRFSAERPKGSFSTLEIQRTEQGDSAMYLCASSRDPPAYNEQFFGPGTRLTVL.

In its sample, this clone was seen once. This chain links TRBV27 with TRBJ2-1; the D gene is possibly TRBD2 (5 bases). V lost 5 bases and J 11 bases, leaving 13 bases between the germline ends. CDR3 size: 12 residues. Germline values: CDR1 MNHEY, CDR2 SMNVEV (reference sequence). CDR3 loop: CASSLSRDKQFF. CDR3 DNA sequence: TGTGCCAGCAGTCTCTCCCGGGATAAGCAGTTCTTC.

The J gene is TRBJ2-6, the V gene TRBV9; a possible D gene is TRBD2 (5 bases). The CDR3 spans 17 residues. Germline CDR1 is SGDLS and CDR2 is YYNGEE. V gave up 2 bases and J gave up 0 bases, with 12 bases separating them. Written as DNA, the CDR3 is TGTGCCAGCAGCGTGTTTTGGGAGAGCTCTGGGGCCAACGTCCTGACTTTC. It is translated as CASSVFWESSGANVLTF.

The gene calls are TRBV9 and TRBJ2-3; TRBD2 matches at 16 bases. The CDR3 length is 19 residues. Germline values: CDR1 SGDLS, CDR2 YYNGEE. The V segment lost 2 bases and the J segment 2 bases; nucleotides outside the gene matches: 8. CDR3: CASSVSGTSGGDYTDTQYF. Written as DNA, the CDR3 is TGTGCCAGCAGCGTGTCCGGGACTAGCGGGGGGGACTACACAGATACGCAGTATTTT.

The sample holds one count of this clone. The chain uses TRBV7-9 and TRBJ1-1; the D gene is possibly TRBD1 (5 bases). Germline CDR1 SEHNR, CDR2 FQNEAQ (reference sequence). This CDR3 spans 12 amino acids. Trimming removed 4 bases at V and 6 bases at J, with 9 bases between. CDR3 region: CASSWGGAEAFF. The CDR3 region has the DNA TGTGCCAGCAGCTGGGGCGGGGCTGAAGCTTTCTTT. The whole variable domain, remainder taken from reference TRBV7-9 and TRBJ1-1, is DTGVSQNPRHKITKRGQNVTFRCDPISEHNRLYWYRQTLGQGPEFLTYFQNEAQLEKSRLLSDRFSAERPKGSFSTLEIQRTEQGDSAMYLCASSWGGAEAFFGQGTRLTVV.

Of note for this clone: Different DNA sequences within this sample yield the same CDR3. The chain has TRBV7-9 and TRBJ2-1; 7 nucleotides match TRBD1. Germline values: CDR1 SEHNR, CDR2 FQNEAQ (reference sequence). The CDR3 totals 13 residues. Unmatched junction bases numbered 3, after V lost 5 bases and J lost 5 bases. CDR3 sequence: CASSVGTDNEQFF. For the CDR3, the DNA is TGTGCCAGCAGCGTAGGGACAGACAATGAGCAGTTCTTC.

The chain couples TRBV7-3 to TRBJ1-5; the D is unclear. Germline V gene data show CDR1 as SGHTA and CDR2 as FQGTGA. The germline V and J ends were trimmed by 1 base and 0 bases, with 1 base remaining between them. This CDR3 is built from 13 residues. The CDR3 loop reads CASSLNSNQPQHF. The CDR3 DNA follows: TGTGCCAGCAGCTTAAATAGCAATCAGCCCCAGCATTTT.

V is TRBV2 and J is TRBJ1-2; 8 positions match TRBD1. Trimming cost V 2 bases and J 3 bases; bases outside gene matches: 5. Germline CDR1 and CDR2: SNHLY and FYNNEI. The length of the CDR3 is 15 residues. CDR3 sequence: CASSEMDRVYYGYTF. DNA for the CDR3: TGTGCCAGCAGTGAAATGGACAGGGTGTACTATGGCTACACCTTC.

The chain has TRBV19 and TRBJ2-1, with D unclear. Trimming stripped 6 bases from V and 6 bases from J, with 12 bases between. This CDR3 has 13 residues. CDR1 and CDR2 (germline): LNHDA, SQIVND (reference sequence). DNA of the CDR3: TGTGCCAGTAGGGGAACAGAGTTCAATGAGCAGTTCTTC. It yields the protein CASRGTEFNEQFF. Based on the CDR3 plus reference TRBV19 and TRBJ2-1, the full variable domain is DGGITQSPKYLFRKEGQNVTLSCEQNLNHDAMYWYRQDPGQGLRLIYYSQIVNDFQKGDIAEGYSVSREKKESFPLTVTSAQKNPTAFYLCASRGTEFNEQFFGPGTRLTVL.

The CDR3 is CASSLFQTSLHEQFF. Here the CDR3 DNA reads TGTGCCAGCAGCTTGTTCCAAACTAGCTTGCATGAGCAGTTCTTC. The V call is TRBV5-8, the J call TRBJ2-1; a weak D match, TRBD2 (6 bases). The CDR3 runs 15 residues. CDR1 is SGHTS and CDR2 is YDEGEE in the germline V gene. Deletions cut 1 base from V and 8 bases from J, with 16 bases between. Full variable domain (missing parts from reference TRBV5-8 and TRBJ2-1): EAGVTQSPTHLIKTRGQQATLRCSPISGHTSVYWYQQALGLGLQFLLWYDEGEERNRGNFPPRFSGRQFPNYSSELNVNALELEDSALYLCASSLFQTSLHEQFFGPGTRLTVL.

This clone was picked up one time. Within the sample, other DNA sequences also encode this same CDR3. The V and J genes are TRBV29-1 and TRBJ1-2; tentative D call: TRBD1 (5 bases). The V gene's germline CDR1 is SQVTM and CDR2 ANQGSEA. The CDR3 has 12 amino acids. Trimming stripped 7 bases from V and 8 bases from J, with 17 bases between. In DNA form, the CDR3 reads TGCAGCGGTGATGTGGGGGTGCAGGGCTACACCTTC. Protein sequence: CSGDVGVQGYTF. Based on the CDR3 plus reference TRBV29-1 and TRBJ1-2, the full variable domain is SAVISQKPSRDICQRGTSLTIQCQVDSQVTMMFWYRQQPGQSLTLIATANQGSEATYESGFVIDKFPISRPNLTFSTLTVSNMSPEDSSIYLCSGDVGVQGYTFGSGTRLTVV.

The rearrangement uses TRBV19 and TRBJ2-3; no firm D call. V was shortened by 6 bases and J by 0 bases, with 7 bases between the two germline ends. The CDR3 has 13 amino acids. Germline CDR1 LNHDA, CDR2 SQIVND (reference sequence). The CDR3 here is CASSSFSTDTQYF. For the CDR3, the DNA is TGTGCCAGTAGCTCTTTTAGCACAGATACGCAGTATTTT.

The chain joins TRBV13 to TRBJ1-6; TRBD1 might be the D (6 bases). V lost 4 bases and J lost 8, with 15 bases in between. The CDR3 length is 15 residues. Germline assignment: CDR1 PRHDT and CDR2 FYEKMQ (reference sequence). CDR3 protein: CASSSRDTNDSPLHF. CDR3 coding DNA: TGTGCCAGCAGCTCCCGGGACACAAATGATTCACCCCTCCACTTT.

This clone was recorded a few times. V usage is TRBV10-3 and J usage is TRBJ2-1; 11 nucleotides agree with TRBD2. CDR3 length: 17 residues. Trimming removed 5 bases from V and 9 bases from J; junction bases left unmatched: 15. The germline gives CDR1 ENHRY, CDR2 SYGVKD. The CDR3 here is CAISNGIFAGTSGEQFF. The CDR3 bases are TGTGCCATCAGTAACGGGATTTTCGCCGGGACTAGCGGTGAGCAGTTCTTC.

The chain recombines TRBV19 with TRBJ2-7; D not certain. The CDR3 loop spans 13 amino acids. V lost 1 base and J 4 bases, leaving 8 bases between the germline ends. The germline gives CDR1 LNHDA, CDR2 SQIVND (reference sequence). The CDR3, as DNA: TGTGCCAGTAGTATAGGATTCCAGTACGAGCAGTACTTC. Protein: CASSIGFQYEQYF.

The chain uses TRBV6-1 and TRBJ1-2; TRBD1 might be the D (6 bases). Trimming stripped 0 bases from V and 3 bases from J, with 11 bases between. Germline-derived CDR1 and CDR2 are MNHNS and SASEGT. CDR3 length equals 15 residues. The CDR3 spells CASSEAPGVDYGYTF. The CDR3 DNA follows: TGTGCCAGCAGTGAAGCTCCAGGGGTGGACTATGGCTACACCTTC.